The 16 T cell receptor beta chains listed next were all sequenced from one sample in a study of blood T cells in healthy people across ages. The second PCR ran roughly 7 to 12 cycles with a sample-barcoded 5' primer and J-beta primers. TCRdb re-derived calls from the 5' RACE reads in MiXCR, one entry per CDR3 protein. This table holds around 1.5 million distinct CDR3 sequences, roughly 45% found once. The sequenced sample consisted of blood. These TCRs come from a woman aged 18-29 years in good health.

In the case of this clonotype: One base away lies a much larger clone, so this may be a sequencing read error. This rearrangement joins TRBV10-3 to TRBJ2-7, with TRBD2 identical over 7 bases. V dropped 7 bases and J dropped 7; count of bases not matched to a gene: 10. Per the germline V gene, CDR1 is ENHRY and CDR2 is SYGVKD. The CDR3 is made up of 13 amino acids. The CDR3 nucleotides read TGTGCCATCAACGGACTAGTGGGGAATGAGCAGTACTTC. This gives the protein CAINGLVGNEQYF.

The rearrangement links TRBV20-1 to TRBJ2-1; TRBD2 is a possible D gene (5 bases). The CDR3 is 15 amino acids. Germline V gene lookup returns CDR1 DFQATT and CDR2 SNEGSKA (reference sequence). V shed 3 bases and J shed 9 bases, with 21 bases lying between them. The CDR3 reads CSASVSAGGWGEQFF. The CDR3 DNA follows: TGCAGTGCTAGCGTTTCGGCGGGTGGATGGGGTGAGCAGTTCTTC.

The chain combines TRBV20-1 with TRBJ1-6; 10 positions match TRBD1. The CDR3 runs to 15 residues. CDR1 DFQATT and CDR2 SNEGSKA come from the germline V gene (reference sequence). With 6 bases clipped from V and 7 bases from J, the junction kept 9 bases outside the gene matches. The CDR3 sequence: CSALGSGQGNSPLHF. The CDR3 DNA follows: TGCAGTGCCCTGGGGTCGGGACAGGGGAATTCACCCCTCCACTTT.

CDR3 amino acids: CASSLGFTREGTQYF. Here the CDR3 DNA reads TGTGCCAGCAGCTTAGGGTTCACAAGGGAAGGGACCCAGTACTTC. The chain employs TRBV7-9 and TRBJ2-7, with unresolved D. The DNA matches TRBJ2-5 better at its end, which makes the J call doubtful. This CDR3 has 15 residues. The germline V gene encodes CDR1 SEHNR and CDR2 FQNEAQ (reference sequence).

This clonotype has more than one count but fewer than ten. Here the CDR3 reads CAISELGSPLHF. CDR3 bases: TGTGCCATCAGTGAGTTAGGTTCACCCCTCCACTTT. The chain joins TRBV10-3 to TRBJ1-6, with D unresolved. Germline V CDR1 and CDR2: ENHRY, SYGVKD. This CDR3 comprises 12 residues. V was clipped by 1 base and J by 9 bases, with 4 bases between them.

This clonotype was counted between two and nine times. V usage is TRBV12-3 or TRBV12-4 and J usage is TRBJ2-2, with 8 bases matching TRBD1. This CDR3 is built from 15 residues. V shed 6 bases and J 5 bases; nucleotides not matched to a gene: 8. The CDR3 spells CASSLDRAFTGELFF. The CDR3 region has the DNA TGTGCCAGCAGCTTGGACAGGGCGTTTACCGGGGAGCTGTTTTTT.

The chain is built from TRBV7-9 and TRBJ1-2; TRBD1 matches 10 bases. Unmatched junction bases numbered 4, after V lost 2 bases and J lost 1 base. The germline CDR1 and CDR2 sequences are SEHNR and FQNEAQ (reference sequence). The CDR3 is 16 residues long. CDR3 bases: TGTGCCAGCAGCTTACTTGGACAGGGGGGTAACTATGGCTACACCTTC. Its translation is CASSLLGQGGNYGYTF.

This clonotype was counted many times. Sequence at one end of the junction differs from germline and may be a read error. The genes are TRBV5-1 and TRBJ2-1; 12 nucleotides agree with TRBD2. The germline gives CDR1 SGHRS, CDR2 YFSETQ. The CDR3 runs 15 residues. The CDR3 protein is CASSSSGGAYNEQFF. CDR3 nucleotides: TGTGCCAGCAGTTCTAGCGGGGGGGCCTACAATGAGCAGTTCTTC.

The chain couples TRBV28 to TRBJ2-5, with D maybe TRBD1 (6 bases). CDR3 length equals 13 residues. Germline V CDR1 and CDR2: MDHEN, SYDVKM. V was trimmed by 6 bases and J by 7 bases, leaving 15 bases between them. The CDR3 loop reads CASSRRGLGTQYF. The CDR3 nucleotides read TGTGCCAGCAGCCGCAGGGGCTTAGGGACCCAGTACTTC.

This clonotype was picked up a small number of times. This sequence joins TRBV10-3 and TRBJ2-3, with a possible D match to TRBD1 (5 bases). In germline, CDR1 is ENHRY, CDR2 SYGVKD. V dropped 3 bases and J dropped 5 bases, with 12 bases sitting between them. The CDR3 runs to 14 residues. CDR3 sequence reads: CAISDGQGRDTQYF. CDR3 DNA sequence: TGTGCCATCAGTGACGGCCAGGGTAGAGATACGCAGTATTTT.

This clonotype was seen a few times. CDR3 nucleotides: TGTGCCAGTACACAGGGGGCGGCGTACGAGCAGTACTTC. Translating it yields CASTQGAAYEQYF. The genes are TRBV27 and TRBJ2-7; 9 nucleotides line up with TRBD1. This CDR3 is 13 amino acids long. V shed 9 bases and J 4 bases; nucleotides not matched to a gene: 7. Per the germline V gene, CDR1 is MNHEY and CDR2 is SMNVEV (reference sequence).

J is TRBJ1-5 and V is TRBV20-1, with 8 bases lining up with TRBD1. Trimming removed 0 bases from V and 0 bases from J; junction bases left unmatched: 4. The CDR3 loop spans 16 amino acids. The germline gives CDR1 DFQATT, CDR2 SNEGSKA (reference sequence). CDR3 loop: CSARDSGGISNQPQHF. The CDR3 DNA reads TGCAGTGCTAGAGATTCAGGGGGCATTAGCAATCAGCCCCAGCATTTT.

The rearrangement uses TRBV10-1 and TRBJ2-3; D is ambiguous. The ends were cut back, 3 bases at V and 8 bases at J, with 12 bases in the middle. Germline assignment: CDR1 WNHNN and CDR2 SYGVQD (reference sequence). This CDR3 has 13 amino acids. The CDR3 DNA follows: TGCGCCAGCAGTGATGCTGGCTCGGGTACGCAGTATTTT. It is translated as CASSDAGSGTQYF.

Here the CDR3 reads CASSLLTGDSPLHF. In DNA, the CDR3 is TGTGCCAGCAGCCTTCTTACAGGGGATTCACCCCTCCACTTT. This sequence joins TRBV4-2 and TRBJ1-6; 7 bases fit TRBD1. The V and J ends lost 4 bases and 8 bases, in that order; junction bases with no gene match: 5. Germline V lookup: CDR1 LGHNA, CDR2 YNFKEQ. This CDR3 region has 14 residues.

The table lists this clonotype with a few counts. The chain combines TRBV6-1 with TRBJ1-1, with D unresolved. There are 15 residues in the CDR3. Trimming took 0 bases from V and 4 from J, leaving 12 bases between them. Germline V gives CDR1 MNHNS, CDR2 SASEGT. CDR3 amino acids: CASSEAGQDGTEAFF. For the CDR3, the DNA is TGTGCCAGCAGTGAAGCGGGCCAGGATGGCACTGAAGCTTTCTTT.

The chain joins TRBV7-9 to TRBJ2-7, with a weak D call TRBD1 (6 bases). The better agreement between TRBJ2-5 and the DNA end casts doubt on the J call. This CDR3 is built from 14 residues. Germline V lookup: CDR1 SEHNR, CDR2 FQNEAQ (reference sequence). The CDR3 spells CASSLVSRGETQYF. The CDR3 coding sequence is TGTGCCAGCAGCTTAGTTTCCAGGGGTGAGACCCAGTACTTC.